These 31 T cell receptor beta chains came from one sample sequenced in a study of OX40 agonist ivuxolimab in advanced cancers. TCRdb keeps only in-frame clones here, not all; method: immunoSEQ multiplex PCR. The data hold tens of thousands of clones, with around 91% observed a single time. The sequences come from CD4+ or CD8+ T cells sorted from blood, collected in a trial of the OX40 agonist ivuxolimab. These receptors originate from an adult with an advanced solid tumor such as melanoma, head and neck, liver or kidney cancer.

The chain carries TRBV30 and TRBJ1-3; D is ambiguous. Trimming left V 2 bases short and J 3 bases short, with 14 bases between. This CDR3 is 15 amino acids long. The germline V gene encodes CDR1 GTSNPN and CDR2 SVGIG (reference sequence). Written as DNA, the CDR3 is TGTGCCTGGAGTCTCCGGTGGGGTGGTGGAAACACCATATATTTT. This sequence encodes CAWSLRWGGGNTIYF.

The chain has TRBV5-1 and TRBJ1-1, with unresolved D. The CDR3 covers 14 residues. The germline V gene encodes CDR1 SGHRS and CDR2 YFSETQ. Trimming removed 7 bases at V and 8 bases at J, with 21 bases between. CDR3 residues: CASSSNPGFEEAFF. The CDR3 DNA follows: TGCGCCAGCTCCTCAAACCCAGGATTTGAAGAAGCTTTCTTT.

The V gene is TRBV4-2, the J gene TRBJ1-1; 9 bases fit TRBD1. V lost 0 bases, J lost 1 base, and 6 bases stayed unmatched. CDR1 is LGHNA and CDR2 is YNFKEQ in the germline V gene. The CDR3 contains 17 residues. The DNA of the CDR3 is TGTGCCAGCAGCCAAGACGGGACAGGGATCGGGAACACTGAAGCTTTCTTT. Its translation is CASSQDGTGIGNTEAFF.

The CDR3 loop reads CASSHTGDNYGYTF. The CDR3, as DNA: TGTGCCAGCAGTCACACAGGGGACAACTATGGCTACACCTTC. The chain couples TRBV6-5 to TRBJ1-2; 7 nucleotides agree with TRBD1. The junction had 5 bases not matched to a gene; V was cut back by 5 bases and J by 2 bases. There are 14 residues in the CDR3. The germline V gene encodes CDR1 MNHEY and CDR2 SVGAGI.

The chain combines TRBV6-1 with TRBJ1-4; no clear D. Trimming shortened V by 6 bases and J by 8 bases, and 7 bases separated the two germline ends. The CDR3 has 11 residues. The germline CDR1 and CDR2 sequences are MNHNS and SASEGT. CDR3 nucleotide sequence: TGTGCCAGCAGCCACAACGAAAAACTGTTTTTT. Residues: CASSHNEKLFF.

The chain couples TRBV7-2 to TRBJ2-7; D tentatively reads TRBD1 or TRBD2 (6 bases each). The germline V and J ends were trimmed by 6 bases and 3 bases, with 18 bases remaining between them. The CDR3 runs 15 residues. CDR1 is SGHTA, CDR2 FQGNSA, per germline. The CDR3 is CASRPALGGYYEQYF. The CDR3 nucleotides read TGTGCCAGCAGGCCTGCCTTAGGGGGGTACTACGAGCAGTACTTC.

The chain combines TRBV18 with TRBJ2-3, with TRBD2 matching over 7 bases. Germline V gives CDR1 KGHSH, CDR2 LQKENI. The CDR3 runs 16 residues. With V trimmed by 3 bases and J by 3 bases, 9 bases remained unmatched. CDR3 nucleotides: TGTGCCAGCTCACCTCGACTTGGTAGCGGGACAGATACGCAGTATTTT. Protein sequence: CASSPRLGSGTDTQYF. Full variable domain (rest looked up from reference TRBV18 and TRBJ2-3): NAGVMQNPRHLVRRRGQEARLRCSPMKGHSHVYWYRQLPEEGLKFMVYLQKENIIDESGMPKERFSAEFPKEGPSILRIQQVVRGDSAAYFCASSPRLGSGTDTQYFGPGTRLTVL.

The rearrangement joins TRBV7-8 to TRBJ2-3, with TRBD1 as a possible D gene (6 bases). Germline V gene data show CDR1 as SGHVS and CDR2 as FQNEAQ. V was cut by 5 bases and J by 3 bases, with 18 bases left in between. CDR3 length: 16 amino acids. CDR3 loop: CASSQGQSMSTDTQYF. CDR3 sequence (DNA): TGTGCCAGCAGCCAAGGACAGAGCATGAGTACAGATACGCAGTATTTT.

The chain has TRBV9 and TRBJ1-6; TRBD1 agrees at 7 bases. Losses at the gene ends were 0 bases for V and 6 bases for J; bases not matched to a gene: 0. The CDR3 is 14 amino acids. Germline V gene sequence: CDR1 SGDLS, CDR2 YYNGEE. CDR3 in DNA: TGTGCCAGCAGCGTAGGACAGGGTAATTCACCCCTCCACTTT. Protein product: CASSVGQGNSPLHF.

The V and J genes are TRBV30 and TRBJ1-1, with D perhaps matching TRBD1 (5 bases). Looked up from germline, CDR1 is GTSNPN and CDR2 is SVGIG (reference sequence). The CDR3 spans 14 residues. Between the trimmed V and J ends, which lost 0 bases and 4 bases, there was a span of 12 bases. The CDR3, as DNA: TGTGCCTGGAGTGTCCGGGGGGGAGGCACTGAAGCTTTCTTT. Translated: CAWSVRGGGTEAFF.

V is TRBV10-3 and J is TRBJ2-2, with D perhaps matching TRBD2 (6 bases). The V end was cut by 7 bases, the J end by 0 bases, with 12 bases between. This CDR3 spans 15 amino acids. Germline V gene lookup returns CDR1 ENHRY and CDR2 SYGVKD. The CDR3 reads CAITAGTSNTGELFF. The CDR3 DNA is TGTGCCATCACTGCCGGGACTTCGAACACCGGGGAGCTGTTTTTT.

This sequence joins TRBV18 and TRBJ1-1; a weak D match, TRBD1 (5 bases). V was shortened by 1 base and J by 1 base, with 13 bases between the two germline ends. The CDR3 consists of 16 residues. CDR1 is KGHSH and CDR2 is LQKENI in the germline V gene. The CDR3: CASSPLSGRANTEAFF. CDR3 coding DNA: TGTGCCAGCTCACCACTATCTGGCAGGGCGAACACTGAAGCTTTCTTT.

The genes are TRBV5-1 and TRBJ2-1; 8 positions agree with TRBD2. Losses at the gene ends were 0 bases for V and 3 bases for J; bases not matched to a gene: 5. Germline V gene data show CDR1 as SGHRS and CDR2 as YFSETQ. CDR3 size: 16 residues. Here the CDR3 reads CASSLATSGSYNEQFF. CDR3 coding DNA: TGCGCCAGCAGCTTGGCCACTAGCGGAAGCTACAATGAGCAGTTCTTC.

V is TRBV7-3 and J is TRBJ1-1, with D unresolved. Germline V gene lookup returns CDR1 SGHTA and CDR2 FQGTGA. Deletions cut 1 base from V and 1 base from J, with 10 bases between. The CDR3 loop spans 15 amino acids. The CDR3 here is CASSLIRAENTEAFF. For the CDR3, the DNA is TGTGCCAGCAGCTTAATCCGGGCGGAGAACACTGAAGCTTTCTTT.

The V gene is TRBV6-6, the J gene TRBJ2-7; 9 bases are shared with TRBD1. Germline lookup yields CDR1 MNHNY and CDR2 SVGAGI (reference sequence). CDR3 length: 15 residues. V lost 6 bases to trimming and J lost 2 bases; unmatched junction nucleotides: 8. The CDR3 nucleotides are TGTGCCAGCAGGGGGACGGGACAGGGAACCTACGAGCAGTACTTC. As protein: CASRGTGQGTYEQYF.

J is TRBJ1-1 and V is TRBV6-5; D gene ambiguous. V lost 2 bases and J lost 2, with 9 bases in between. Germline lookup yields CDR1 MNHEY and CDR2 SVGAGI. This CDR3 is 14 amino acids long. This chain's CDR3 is CASSYTAPNTEAFF. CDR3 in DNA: TGTGCCAGCAGTTACACCGCCCCTAACACTGAAGCTTTCTTT.

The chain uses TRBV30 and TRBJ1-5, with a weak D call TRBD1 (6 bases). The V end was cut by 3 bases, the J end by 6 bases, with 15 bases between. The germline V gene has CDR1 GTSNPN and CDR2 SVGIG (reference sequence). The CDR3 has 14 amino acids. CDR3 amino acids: CAWSAQGKAQPQHF. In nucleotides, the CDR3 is TGTGCCTGGAGCGCCCAGGGGAAGGCTCAGCCCCAGCATTTT.

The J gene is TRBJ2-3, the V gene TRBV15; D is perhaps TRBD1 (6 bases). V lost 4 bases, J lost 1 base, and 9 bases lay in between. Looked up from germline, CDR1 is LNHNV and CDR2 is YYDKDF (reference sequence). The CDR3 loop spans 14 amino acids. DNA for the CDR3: TGTGCCACCAGCACCAACAGGGGCACAGATACGCAGTATTTT. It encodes CATSTNRGTDTQYF. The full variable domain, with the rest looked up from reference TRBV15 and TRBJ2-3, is DAMVIQNPRYQVTQFGKPVTLSCSQTLNHNVMYWYQQKSSQAPKLLFHYYDKDFNNEADTPDNFQSRRPNTSFCFLDIRSPGLGDTAMYLCATSTNRGTDTQYFGPGTRLTVL.

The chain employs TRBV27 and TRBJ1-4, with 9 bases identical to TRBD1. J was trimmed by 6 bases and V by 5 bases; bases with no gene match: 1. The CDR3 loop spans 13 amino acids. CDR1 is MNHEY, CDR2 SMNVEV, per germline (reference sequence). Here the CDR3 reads CASSRTGDEKLFF. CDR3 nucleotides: TGTGCCAGCAGTCGGACAGGGGATGAAAAACTGTTTTTT.

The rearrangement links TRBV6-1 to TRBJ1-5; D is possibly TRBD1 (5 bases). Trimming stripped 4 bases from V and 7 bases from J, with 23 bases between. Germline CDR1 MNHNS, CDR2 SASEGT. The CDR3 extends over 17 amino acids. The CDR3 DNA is TGTGCCAGCAGTGGGCCCAGGGTTTCGACAGTGGGACAGCCCCAGCATTTT. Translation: CASSGPRVSTVGQPQHF.

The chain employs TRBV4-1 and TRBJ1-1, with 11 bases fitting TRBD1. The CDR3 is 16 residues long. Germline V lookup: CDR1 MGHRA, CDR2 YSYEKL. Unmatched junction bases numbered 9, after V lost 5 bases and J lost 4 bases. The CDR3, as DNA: TGCGCCAGCAGCTCCCGGGACAGGGGGAGGGCCACTGAAGCTTTCTTT. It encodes CASSSRDRGRATEAFF.

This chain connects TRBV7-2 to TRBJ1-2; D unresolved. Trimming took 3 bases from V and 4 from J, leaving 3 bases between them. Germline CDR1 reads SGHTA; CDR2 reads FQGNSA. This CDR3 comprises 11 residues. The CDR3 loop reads CASSFSYGYTF. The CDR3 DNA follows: TGTGCCAGCAGCTTTAGCTATGGCTACACCTTC.

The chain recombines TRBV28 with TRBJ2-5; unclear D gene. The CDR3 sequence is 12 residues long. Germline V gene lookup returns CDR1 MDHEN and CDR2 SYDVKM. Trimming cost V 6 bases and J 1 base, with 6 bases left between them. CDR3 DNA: TGTGCCAGCAGCCCGATCCAAGAGACCCAGTACTTC. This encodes CASSPIQETQYF.

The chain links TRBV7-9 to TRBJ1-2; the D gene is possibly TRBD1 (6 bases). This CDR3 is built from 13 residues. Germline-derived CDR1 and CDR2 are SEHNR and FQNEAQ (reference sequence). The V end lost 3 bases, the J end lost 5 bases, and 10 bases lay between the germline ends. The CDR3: CASSFVGTYGYTF. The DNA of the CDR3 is TGTGCCAGCAGCTTTGTGGGGACATATGGCTACACCTTC.

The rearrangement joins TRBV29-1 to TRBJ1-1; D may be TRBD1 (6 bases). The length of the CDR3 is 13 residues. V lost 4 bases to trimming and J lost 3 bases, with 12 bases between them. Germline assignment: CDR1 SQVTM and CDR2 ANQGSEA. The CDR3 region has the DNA TGCAGCGTTGGTAAAGGGGGGGACACTGAAGCTTTCTTT. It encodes CSVGKGGDTEAFF.

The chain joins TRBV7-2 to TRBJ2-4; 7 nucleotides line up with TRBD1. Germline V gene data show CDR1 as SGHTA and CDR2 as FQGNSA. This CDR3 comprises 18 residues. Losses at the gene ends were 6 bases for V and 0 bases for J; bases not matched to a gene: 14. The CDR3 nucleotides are TGTGCCAGCAGTGAACAGGGGAACAGCGTCTTAGCCAAAAACATTCAGTACTTC. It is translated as CASSEQGNSVLAKNIQYF.

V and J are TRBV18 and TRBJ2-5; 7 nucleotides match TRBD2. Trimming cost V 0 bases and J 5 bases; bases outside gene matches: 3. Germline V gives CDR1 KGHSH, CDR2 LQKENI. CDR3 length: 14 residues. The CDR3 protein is CASSPPGGMETQYF. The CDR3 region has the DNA TGTGCCAGCTCACCACCGGGAGGGATGGAGACCCAGTACTTC. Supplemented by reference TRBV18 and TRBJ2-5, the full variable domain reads NAGVMQNPRHLVRRRGQEARLRCSPMKGHSHVYWYRQLPEEGLKFMVYLQKENIIDESGMPKERFSAEFPKEGPSILRIQQVVRGDSAAYFCASSPPGGMETQYFGPGTRLLVL.

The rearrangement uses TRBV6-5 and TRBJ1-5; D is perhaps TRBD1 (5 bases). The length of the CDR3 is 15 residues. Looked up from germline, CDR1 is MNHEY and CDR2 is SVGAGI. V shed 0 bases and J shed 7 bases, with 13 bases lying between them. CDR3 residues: CASSYSGGLPQPQHF. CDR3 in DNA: TGTGCCAGCAGTTACTCGGGGGGACTTCCCCAGCCCCAGCATTTT.

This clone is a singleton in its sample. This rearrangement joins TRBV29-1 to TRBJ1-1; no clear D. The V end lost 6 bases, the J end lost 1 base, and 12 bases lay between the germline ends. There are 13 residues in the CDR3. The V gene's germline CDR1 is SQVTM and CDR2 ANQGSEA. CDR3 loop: CSVRDGGNTEAFF. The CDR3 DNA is TGCAGCGTGCGGGATGGAGGGAACACTGAAGCTTTCTTT.

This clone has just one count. This CDR3 is CSVEVGGLETQYF. The CDR3 bases are TGCAGCGTTGAAGTAGGGGGACTGGAGACCCAGTACTTC. The chain employs TRBV29-1 and TRBJ2-5; D may correspond to TRBD1 or TRBD2 (6 bases each). V dropped 1 base and J dropped 5 bases, with 11 bases sitting between them. This CDR3 region has 13 residues. Germline V gene data show CDR1 as SQVTM and CDR2 as ANQGSEA.

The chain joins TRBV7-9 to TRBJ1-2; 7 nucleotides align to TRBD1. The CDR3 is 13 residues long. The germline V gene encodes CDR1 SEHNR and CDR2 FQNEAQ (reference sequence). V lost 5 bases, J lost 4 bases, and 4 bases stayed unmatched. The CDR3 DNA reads TGTGCCAGCAGCCGACAGGGAACCTATGGCTACACCTTC. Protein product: CASSRQGTYGYTF. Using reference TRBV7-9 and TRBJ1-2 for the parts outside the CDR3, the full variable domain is DTGVSQNPRHKITKRGQNVTFRCDPISEHNRLYWYRQTLGQGPEFLTYFQNEAQLEKSRLLSDRFSAERPKGSFSTLEIQRTEQGDSAMYLCASSRQGTYGYTFGSGTRLTVV.